This is a list of T cell receptor beta chains from one sample in a study of control samples from healthy donors and cancer patients. Only in-frame clones appear in the TCRdb table, and some are missing; sequencing was by immunoSEQ multiplex PCR. The sample lists tens of thousands of clones, roughly 93% occurring once. Material for sequencing was blood. These receptors were obtained from a woman aged 30 to 39 in good health. CDR3s include the opening cysteine and the closing phenylalanine or tryptophan. The D gene is left open where the match is weak. Clone size is not always given. Where it is, it says once, few, many or a class for expanded clones.

D gene	clone size	V gene	J gene	CDR3 protein	CDR3 DNA
.	.	TRBV11-3	TRBJ1-1	CASSFGLPMNTEAFF	TGTGCCAGCAGCTTCGGACTTCCCATGAACACTGAAGCTTTCTTT
.	.	TRBV11-2	TRBJ2-6	CASSPPDGLVLTF	TGTGCCAGCAGCCCGCCGGACGGGCTGGTCCTGACTTTC
TRBD1	.	TRBV6-5	TRBJ1-4	CASRGQGGREKLFF	TGTGCCAGCAGAGGACAGGGGGGAAGGGAAAAACTGTTTTTT
.	.	TRBV2	TRBJ1-6	CASSERGRVSPLHF	TGTGCCAGCAGTGAACGTGGGAGGGTTTCACCCCTCCACTTT
.	.	TRBV2	TRBJ2-2	CASTRPGELFF	TGTGCCAGCACTAGACCCGGGGAGCTGTTTTTT
.	.	TRBV29-1	TRBJ1-4	CSGKQGGTEKLFF	TGCAGCGGAAAACAGGGAGGAACTGAAAAACTGTTTTTT
TRBD1	.	TRBV30	TRBJ2-7	CAWRQQGAISYEQYF	TGTGCCTGGAGACAACAGGGGGCCATCTCCTACGAGCAGTACTTC
TRBD1	.	TRBV4-1	TRBJ1-1	CASSQLMDRATNTEAFF	TGCGCCAGCAGCCAACTGATGGACAGGGCGACGAACACTGAAGCTTTCTTT
.	.	TRBV15	TRBJ1-5	CATSISFQPQHF	TGTGCCACCAGCATCAGTTTTCAGCCCCAGCATTTT
.	.	TRBV5-1	TRBJ1-2	CASRADDYGYTF	TGCGCCAGCAGGGCAGACGACTATGGCTACACCTTC
.	.	TRBV11-2	TRBJ2-3	CASSKTARGRRDF	TGTGCCAGCAGCAAGACCGCGCGGGGCCGCAGGGATTTT
.	once	TRBV5-4	TRBJ2-5	CASSLPSQETQYF	TGTGCCAGCAGCTTGCCGAGCCAAGAGACCCAGTACTTC
.	.	TRBV28	TRBJ1-5	CASSTGWQPQHF	TGTGCCAGCAGTACAGGGTGGCAGCCCCAGCATTTT
.	.	TRBV10-3	TRBJ1-6	CAISDGSSYNSPLHF	TGTGCCATCAGTGATGGGAGCTCCTATAATTCACCCCTCCACTTT
TRBD1	.	TRBV30	TRBJ2-5	CAWSVPGGETQYF	TGTGCCTGGAGTGTACCAGGGGGTGAGACCCAGTACTTC
TRBD1	.	TRBV7-9	TRBJ1-5	CASSPTGEPQHF	TGTGCCAGCAGTCCGACAGGGGAGCCCCAGCATTTT
TRBD1	.	TRBV3-1/TRBV3-2	TRBJ1-4	CASSQTGGKLFF	TGTGCCAGCAGCCAAACAGGGGGAAAACTGTTTTTT
.	.	TRBV5-1	TRBJ1-1	CASSWESNRDTEAFF	TGCGCCAGCAGCTGGGAGTCGAACAGGGACACTGAAGCTTTCTTT